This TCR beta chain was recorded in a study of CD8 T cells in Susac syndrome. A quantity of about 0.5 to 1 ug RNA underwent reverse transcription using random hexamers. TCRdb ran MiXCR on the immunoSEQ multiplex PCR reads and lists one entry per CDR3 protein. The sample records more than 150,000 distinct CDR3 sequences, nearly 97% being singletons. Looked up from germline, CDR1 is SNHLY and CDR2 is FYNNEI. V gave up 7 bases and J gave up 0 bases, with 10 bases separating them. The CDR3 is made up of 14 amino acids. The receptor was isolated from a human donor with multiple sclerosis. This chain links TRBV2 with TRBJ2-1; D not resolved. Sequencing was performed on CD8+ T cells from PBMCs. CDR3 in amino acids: CASTDHRSYNEQFF. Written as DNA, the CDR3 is TGTGCCAGCACTGACCACCGCTCCTACAATGAGCAGTTCTTC.